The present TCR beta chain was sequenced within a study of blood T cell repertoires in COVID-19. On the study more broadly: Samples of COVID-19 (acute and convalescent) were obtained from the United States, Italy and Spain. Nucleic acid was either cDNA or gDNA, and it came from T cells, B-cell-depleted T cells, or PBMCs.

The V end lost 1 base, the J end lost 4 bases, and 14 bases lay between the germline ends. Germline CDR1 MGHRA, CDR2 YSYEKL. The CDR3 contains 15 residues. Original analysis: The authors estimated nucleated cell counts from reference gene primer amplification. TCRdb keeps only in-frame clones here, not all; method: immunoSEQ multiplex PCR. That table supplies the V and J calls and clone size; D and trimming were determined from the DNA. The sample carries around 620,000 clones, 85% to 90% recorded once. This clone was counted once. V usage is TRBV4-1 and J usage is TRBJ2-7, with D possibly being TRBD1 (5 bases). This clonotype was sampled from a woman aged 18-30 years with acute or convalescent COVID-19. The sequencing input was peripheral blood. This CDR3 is CASSQGGTYPYEQYF. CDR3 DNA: TGCGCCAGCAGCCAAGGGGGCACTTACCCTTACGAGCAGTACTTC.